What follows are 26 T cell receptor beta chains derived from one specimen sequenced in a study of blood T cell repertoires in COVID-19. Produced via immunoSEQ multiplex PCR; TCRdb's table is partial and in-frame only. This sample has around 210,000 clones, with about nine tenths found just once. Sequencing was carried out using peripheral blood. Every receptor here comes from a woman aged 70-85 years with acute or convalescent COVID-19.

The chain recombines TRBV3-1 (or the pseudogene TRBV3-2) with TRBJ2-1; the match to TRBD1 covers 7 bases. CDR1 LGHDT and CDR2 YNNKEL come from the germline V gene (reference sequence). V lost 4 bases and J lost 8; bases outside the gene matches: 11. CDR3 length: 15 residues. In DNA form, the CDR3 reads TGTGCCAGCAGCCGTACCGGGACAGTCTTCGATGAGCAGTTCTTC. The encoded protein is CASSRTGTVFDEQFF.

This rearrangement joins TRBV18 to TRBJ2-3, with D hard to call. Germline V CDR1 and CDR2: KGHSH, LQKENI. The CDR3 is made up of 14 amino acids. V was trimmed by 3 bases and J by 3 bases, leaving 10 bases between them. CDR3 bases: TGTGCCAGCTCACCGATCCAGACTACAGATACGCAGTATTTT. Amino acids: CASSPIQTTDTQYF.

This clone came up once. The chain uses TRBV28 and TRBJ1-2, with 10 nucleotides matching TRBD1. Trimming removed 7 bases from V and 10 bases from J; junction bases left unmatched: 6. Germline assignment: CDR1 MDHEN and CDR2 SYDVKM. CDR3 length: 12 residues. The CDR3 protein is CASTGTGVSYTF. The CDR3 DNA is TGTGCCAGCACCGGGACAGGGGTCTCCTACACCTTC.

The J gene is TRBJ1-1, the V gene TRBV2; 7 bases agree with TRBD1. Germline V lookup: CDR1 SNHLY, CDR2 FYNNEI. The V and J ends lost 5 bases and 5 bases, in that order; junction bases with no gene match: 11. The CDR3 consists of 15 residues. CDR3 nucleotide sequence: TGTGCCAGCAGTAGACCTCAGGGGGAGAGGACTGAAGCTTTCTTT. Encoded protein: CASSRPQGERTEAFF.

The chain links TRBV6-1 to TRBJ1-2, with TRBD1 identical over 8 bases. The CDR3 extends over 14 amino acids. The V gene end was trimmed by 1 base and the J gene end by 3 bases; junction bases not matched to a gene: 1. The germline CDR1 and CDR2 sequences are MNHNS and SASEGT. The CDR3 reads CASSEGGQDYGYTF. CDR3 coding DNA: TGTGCCAGCAGTGAAGGGGGACAGGACTATGGCTACACCTTC.

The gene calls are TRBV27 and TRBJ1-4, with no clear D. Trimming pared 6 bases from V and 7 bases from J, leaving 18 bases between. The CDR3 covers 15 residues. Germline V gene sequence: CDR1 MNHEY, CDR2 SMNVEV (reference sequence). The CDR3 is CASSPGGLPIEKLFF. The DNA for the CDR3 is TGTGCCAGCAGCCCTGGTGGACTTCCGATTGAAAAACTGTTTTTT.

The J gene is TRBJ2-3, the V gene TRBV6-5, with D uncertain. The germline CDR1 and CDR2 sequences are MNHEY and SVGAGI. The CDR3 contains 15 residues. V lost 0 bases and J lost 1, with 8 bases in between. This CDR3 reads CASSYSRLGTDTQYF. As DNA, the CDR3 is TGTGCCAGCAGTTACTCGAGGTTAGGCACAGATACGCAGTATTTT.

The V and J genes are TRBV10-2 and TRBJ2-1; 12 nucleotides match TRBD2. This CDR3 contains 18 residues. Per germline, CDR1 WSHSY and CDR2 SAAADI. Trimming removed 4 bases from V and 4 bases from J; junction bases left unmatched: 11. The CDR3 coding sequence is TGCGCCAGCAGTGCAATCCCGAAACTAGCGGGGGGTTACAATGAGCAGTTCTTC. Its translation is CASSAIPKLAGGYNEQFF.

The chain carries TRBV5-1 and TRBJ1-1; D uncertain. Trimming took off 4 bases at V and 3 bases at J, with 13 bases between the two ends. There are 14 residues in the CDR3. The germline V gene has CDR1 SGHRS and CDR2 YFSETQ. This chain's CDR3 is CASSASNRDTEAFF. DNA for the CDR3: TGCGCCAGCAGCGCGTCAAACAGAGACACTGAAGCTTTCTTT. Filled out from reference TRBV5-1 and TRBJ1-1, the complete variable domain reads KAGVTQTPRYLIKTRGQQVTLSCSPISGHRSVSWYQQTPGQGLQFLFEYFSETQRNKGNFPGRFSGRQFSNSRSEMNVSTLELGDSALYLCASSASNRDTEAFFGQGTRLTVV.

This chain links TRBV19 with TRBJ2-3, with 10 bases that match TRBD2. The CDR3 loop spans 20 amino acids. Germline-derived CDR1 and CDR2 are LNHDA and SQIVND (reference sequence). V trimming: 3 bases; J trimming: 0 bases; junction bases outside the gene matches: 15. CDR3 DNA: TGTGCCAGTAGTATTAAAAGGGGATATGGACTAGCGGCCAGCACAGATACGCAGTATTTT. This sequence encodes CASSIKRGYGLAASTDTQYF.

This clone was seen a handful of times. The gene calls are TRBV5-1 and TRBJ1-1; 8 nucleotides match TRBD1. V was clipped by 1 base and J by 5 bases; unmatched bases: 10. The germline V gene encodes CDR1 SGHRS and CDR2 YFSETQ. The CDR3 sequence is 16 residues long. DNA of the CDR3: TGCGCCAGCAGCTTGCAAGGGACAGGTTTTTGGACTGAAGCTTTCTTT. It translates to CASSLQGTGFWTEAFF.

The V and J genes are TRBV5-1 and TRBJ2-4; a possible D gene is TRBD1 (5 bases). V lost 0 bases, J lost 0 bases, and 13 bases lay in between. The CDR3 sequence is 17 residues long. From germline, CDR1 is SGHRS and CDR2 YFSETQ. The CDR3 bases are TGCGCCAGCAGCTTGGTTGGCAGGGTGGAAGCCAAAAACATTCAGTACTTC. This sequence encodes CASSLVGRVEAKNIQYF.

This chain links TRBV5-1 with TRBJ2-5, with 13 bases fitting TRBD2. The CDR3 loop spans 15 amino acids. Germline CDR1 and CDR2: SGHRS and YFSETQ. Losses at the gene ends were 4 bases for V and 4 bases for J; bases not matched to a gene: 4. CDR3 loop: CASSRTSGGLETQYF. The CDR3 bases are TGCGCCAGCAGCAGGACTAGCGGGGGTTTAGAGACCCAGTACTTC.

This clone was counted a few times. This CDR3 reads CASCVSGAPTTEAFF. CDR3 DNA sequence: TGTGCCAGCTGCGTGTCAGGGGCCCCTACTACTGAAGCTTTCTTT. The chain has TRBV7-2 and TRBJ1-1; D might be TRBD1 (6 bases). The V end lost 8 bases, the J end lost 5 bases, and 21 bases lay between the germline ends. Germline V gene sequence: CDR1 SGHTA, CDR2 FQGNSA. There are 15 residues in the CDR3.

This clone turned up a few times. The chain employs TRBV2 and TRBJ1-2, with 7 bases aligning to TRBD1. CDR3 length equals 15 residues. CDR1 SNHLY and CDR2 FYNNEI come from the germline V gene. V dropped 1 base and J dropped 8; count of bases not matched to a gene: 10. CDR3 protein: CASSEEGRGIGGYTF. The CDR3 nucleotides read TGTGCCAGCAGTGAAGAAGGCAGGGGGATCGGCGGCTACACCTTC.

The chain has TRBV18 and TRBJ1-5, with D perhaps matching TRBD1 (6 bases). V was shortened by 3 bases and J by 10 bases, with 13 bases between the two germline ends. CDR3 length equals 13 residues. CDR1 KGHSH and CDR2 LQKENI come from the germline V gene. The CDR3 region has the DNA TGTGCCAGCTCACCGGGACAAAAGGGACCCCAGCATTTT. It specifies CASSPGQKGPQHF.

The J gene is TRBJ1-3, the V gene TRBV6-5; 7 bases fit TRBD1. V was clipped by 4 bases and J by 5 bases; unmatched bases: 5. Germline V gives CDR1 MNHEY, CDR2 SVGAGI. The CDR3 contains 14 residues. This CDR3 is CASSFQDRRNTIYF. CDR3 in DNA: TGTGCCAGCAGTTTCCAGGACAGGCGAAACACCATATATTTT.

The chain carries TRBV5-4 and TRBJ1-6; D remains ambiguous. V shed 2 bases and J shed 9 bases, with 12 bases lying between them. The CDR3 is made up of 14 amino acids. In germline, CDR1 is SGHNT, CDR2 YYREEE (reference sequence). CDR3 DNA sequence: TGTGCCAGCAGCTTACTCGGGAATGCTTCACCCCTCCACTTT. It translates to CASSLLGNASPLHF. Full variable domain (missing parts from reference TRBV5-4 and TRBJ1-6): ETGVTQSPTHLIKTRGQQVTLRCSSQSGHNTVSWYQQALGQGPQFIFQYYREEENGRGNFPPRFSGLQFPNYSSELNVNALELDDSALYLCASSLLGNASPLHFGNGTRLTVT.

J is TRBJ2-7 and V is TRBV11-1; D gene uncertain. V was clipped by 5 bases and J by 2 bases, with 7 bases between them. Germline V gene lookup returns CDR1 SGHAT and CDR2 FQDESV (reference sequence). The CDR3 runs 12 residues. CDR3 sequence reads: CASSRTAYEQYF. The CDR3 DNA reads TGTGCCAGCAGCCGTACAGCCTACGAGCAGTACTTC.

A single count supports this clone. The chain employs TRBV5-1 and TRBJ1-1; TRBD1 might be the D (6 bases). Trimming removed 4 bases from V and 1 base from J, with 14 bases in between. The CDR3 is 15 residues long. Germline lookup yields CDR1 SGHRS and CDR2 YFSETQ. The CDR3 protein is CASSIDRIRNTEAFF. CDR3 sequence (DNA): TGCGCCAGCAGCATTGACAGGATTAGGAACACTGAAGCTTTCTTT.

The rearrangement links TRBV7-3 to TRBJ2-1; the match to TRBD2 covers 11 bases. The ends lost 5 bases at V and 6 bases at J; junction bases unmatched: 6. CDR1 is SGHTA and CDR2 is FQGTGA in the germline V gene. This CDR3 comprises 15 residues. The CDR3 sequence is CASSAVAGGINEQFF. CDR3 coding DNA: TGTGCCAGCAGCGCCGTAGCGGGAGGGATCAATGAGCAGTTCTTC.

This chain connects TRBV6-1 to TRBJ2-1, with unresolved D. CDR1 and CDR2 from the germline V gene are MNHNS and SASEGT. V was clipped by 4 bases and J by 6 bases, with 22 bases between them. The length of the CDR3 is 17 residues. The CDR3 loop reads CASSAPLRPFKFNEQFF. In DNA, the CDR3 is TGTGCCAGCAGTGCGCCACTACGTCCGTTCAAGTTCAATGAGCAGTTCTTC.

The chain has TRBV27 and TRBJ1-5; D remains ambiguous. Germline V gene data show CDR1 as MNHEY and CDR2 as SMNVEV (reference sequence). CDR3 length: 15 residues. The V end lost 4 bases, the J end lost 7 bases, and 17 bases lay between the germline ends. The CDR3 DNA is TGTGCCAGCAGTTCTCCGGACGCGGCGGGGCAGCCCCAGCATTTT. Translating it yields CASSSPDAAGQPQHF.

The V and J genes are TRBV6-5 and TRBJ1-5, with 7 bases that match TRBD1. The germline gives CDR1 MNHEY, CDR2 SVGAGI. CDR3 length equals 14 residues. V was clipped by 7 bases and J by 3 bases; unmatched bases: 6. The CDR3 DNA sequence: TGTGCCAGCACGCCGACAGGGACCAATCAGCCCCAGCATTTT. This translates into CASTPTGTNQPQHF.

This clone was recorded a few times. The CDR3 reads CASSKPGLASYNEQFF. DNA of the CDR3: TGTGCCAGCAGTAAACCGGGACTAGCCTCCTACAATGAGCAGTTCTTC. The rearrangement joins TRBV27 to TRBJ2-1; 9 bases agree with TRBD2. The CDR3 totals 16 residues. Germline CDR1 is MNHEY and CDR2 is SMNVEV (reference sequence). V dropped 5 bases and J dropped 0; count of bases not matched to a gene: 5.

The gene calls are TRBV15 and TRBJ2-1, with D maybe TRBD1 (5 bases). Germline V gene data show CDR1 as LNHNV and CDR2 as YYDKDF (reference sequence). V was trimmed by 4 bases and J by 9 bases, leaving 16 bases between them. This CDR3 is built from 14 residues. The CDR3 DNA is TGTGCCACCAGCATGGACCCCCTAAGGGGTGAGCAGTTCTTC. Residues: CATSMDPLRGEQFF. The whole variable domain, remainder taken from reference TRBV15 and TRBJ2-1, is DAMVIQNPRYQVTQFGKPVTLSCSQTLNHNVMYWYQQKSSQAPKLLFHYYDKDFNNEADTPDNFQSRRPNTSFCFLDIRSPGLGDTAMYLCATSMDPLRGEQFFGPGTRLTVL.